One sample yielded the 12 T cell receptor beta chains listed below, sequenced in a study of cytomegalovirus exposure and HLA in healthy donors. Primers: 60 Vbeta forward and 13 Jbeta reverse. Repertoires were generated with immunoSEQ multiplex PCR, while TCRdb's copy carries only in-frame clones and drops some. This sample's clone table lists around 100,000 clones. Sequenced input: PBMCs. The origin of the receptors is a young man in good health and CMV-seronegative.

The V and J genes are TRBV5-1 and TRBJ2-3, with 12 bases fitting TRBD1. The CDR3 loop spans 16 amino acids. Germline V CDR1 and CDR2: SGHRS, YFSETQ. V shed 4 bases and J 1 base; nucleotides not matched to a gene: 4. The CDR3 DNA reads TGCGCCAGCAGCGAGGGACAGGGGGCTGGCACAGATACGCAGTATTTT. Protein: CASSEGQGAGTDTQYF. Combining the CDR3 with reference TRBV5-1 and TRBJ2-3 gives the whole variable domain KAGVTQTPRYLIKTRGQQVTLSCSPISGHRSVSWYQQTPGQGLQFLFEYFSETQRNKGNFPGRFSGRQFSNSRSEMNVSTLELGDSALYLCASSEGQGAGTDTQYFGPGTRLTVL.

This sequence joins TRBV30 and TRBJ1-2, with a possible D match to TRBD1 (5 bases). The V gene's germline CDR1 is GTSNPN and CDR2 SVGIG (reference sequence). CDR3 size: 12 residues. The ends were cut back, 1 base at V and 8 bases at J, with 11 bases in the middle. CDR3 loop: CAWSAGHAGYTF. CDR3 bases: TGTGCCTGGAGTGCCGGACACGCGGGCTACACCTTC.

J is TRBJ1-3 and V is TRBV6-5; 7 bases fit TRBD1. V gave up 9 bases and J gave up 2 bases; unmatched junction bases: 4. There are 13 residues in the CDR3. The germline CDR1 and CDR2 sequences are MNHEY and SVGAGI. The CDR3 region has the DNA TGTGCCAGTAAGGGGGCGCCTGGAAACACCATATATTTT. Protein product: CASKGAPGNTIYF.

The genes are TRBV7-2 and TRBJ2-4, with TRBD2 matching 7 bases. Germline loops: CDR1 SGHTA, CDR2 FQGNSA. With 5 bases clipped from V and 1 base from J, the junction kept 8 bases outside the gene matches. CDR3 length: 16 amino acids. The CDR3 bases are TGTGCCAGCAGCCCAGGCGGGAGCCAGGCCAAAAACATTCAGTACTTC. It is translated as CASSPGGSQAKNIQYF.

The chain has TRBV9 and TRBJ2-1, with 7 bases that match TRBD2. The CDR3 sequence is 16 residues long. The J segment lost 4 bases and the V segment lost 4 bases, leaving 11 bases of the junction unmatched. The germline V gene has CDR1 SGDLS and CDR2 YYNGEE. The CDR3 coding sequence is TGTGCCAGCAGCTCAGGGACTCGCGGGGGTTACAATGAGCAGTTCTTC. It specifies CASSSGTRGGYNEQFF.

The chain combines TRBV6-1 with TRBJ2-7; TRBD1 aligns across 7 bases. CDR3 length equals 15 residues. After removal of 4 bases from V and 2 bases from J, the junction contained 8 bases not matched to a gene. The germline V gene encodes CDR1 MNHNS and CDR2 SASEGT. CDR3 amino acids: CASSVPTGLPYEQYF. CDR3 in DNA: TGTGCCAGCAGTGTACCGACAGGGCTCCCCTACGAGCAGTACTTC.

V and J are TRBV4-1 and TRBJ2-1; 10 bases fit TRBD1. Germline values: CDR1 MGHRA, CDR2 YSYEKL. The CDR3 is made up of 15 amino acids. V shed 4 bases, J shed 7 bases, and the junction held 7 bases outside the gene matches. The CDR3 nucleotides read TGCGCCAGCAGCCGAATGACAGGGGGCAGAAATGAGCAGTTCTTC. As protein: CASSRMTGGRNEQFF.

V and J are TRBV19 and TRBJ2-1, with D tentatively TRBD1 (5 bases). CDR3 length equals 16 residues. CDR1 and CDR2 (germline): LNHDA, SQIVND (reference sequence). V was pared by 0 bases and J by 2 bases, with 11 bases between. The CDR3 sequence: CASSIEGQTAYNEQFF. In DNA, the CDR3 is TGTGCCAGTAGTATAGAGGGGCAGACCGCCTACAATGAGCAGTTCTTC. Full variable domain (remainder filled in from reference TRBV19 and TRBJ2-1): DGGITQSPKYLFRKEGQNVTLSCEQNLNHDAMYWYRQDPGQGLRLIYYSQIVNDFQKGDIAEGYSVSREKKESFPLTVTSAQKNPTAFYLCASSIEGQTAYNEQFFGPGTRLTVL.

The rearrangement uses TRBV12-5 and TRBJ2-5; perhaps TRBD2 as D (6 bases). V lost 6 bases and J lost 1, with 9 bases in between. The CDR3 is 13 residues long. In germline, CDR1 is LGHNT, CDR2 FRNRAP. CDR3 nucleotide sequence: TGTGCTAGTGGCTCGGGACTCCAAGAGACCCAGTACTTC. Translation: CASGSGLQETQYF.

This chain links TRBV5-4 with TRBJ2-3; perhaps TRBD1 as D (5 bases). V was trimmed by 0 bases and J by 4 bases, leaving 15 bases between them. Germline lookup yields CDR1 SGHNT and CDR2 YYREEE (reference sequence). The CDR3 is 16 amino acids. This CDR3 reads CASSLGSGRDADTQYF. The CDR3 coding sequence is TGTGCCAGCAGCTTGGGGTCAGGGCGCGACGCAGATACGCAGTATTTT.

This rearrangement joins TRBV9 to TRBJ2-7; TRBD1 might be the D (5 bases). From germline, CDR1 is SGDLS and CDR2 YYNGEE. V shed 0 bases and J shed 2 bases, with 9 bases lying between them. The CDR3 totals 14 residues. CDR3 bases: TGTGCCAGCAGCGTAGCCGGACATACCTACGAGCAGTACTTC. Translation: CASSVAGHTYEQYF. The complete variable domain, with remaining parts taken from reference TRBV9 and TRBJ2-7, reads DSGVTQTPKHLITATGQRVTLRCSPRSGDLSVYWYQQSLDQGLQFLIQYYNGEERAKGNILERFSAQQFPDLHSELNLSSLELGDSALYFCASSVAGHTYEQYFGPGTRLTVT.

The rearrangement links TRBV6-1 to TRBJ2-7, with TRBD1 identical over 7 bases. The CDR3 has 14 amino acids. Germline lookup yields CDR1 MNHNS and CDR2 SASEGT. The CDR3 sequence: CVPSWTGPSYEQYF. The CDR3, as DNA: TGTGTCCCCTCGTGGACAGGCCCATCCTACGAGCAGTACTTC.